This T cell receptor (beta chain) comes out of a study of blood T cell repertoires in COVID-19. Researchers sorted participants into cohorts using their self-reported clinical history. Germline CDR1 and CDR2: SGHNT and YENEEA. Trimming took off 5 bases at V and 7 bases at J, with 8 bases between the two ends. The CDR3 covers 12 residues. Libraries were prepared by immunoSEQ multiplex PCR; TCRdb keeps only in-frame clonotypes and omits some of them. Of some 300,000 clones in the sample, about nine tenths were seen once. This chain links TRBV11-3 with TRBJ2-2; D may be TRBD1 (5 bases). The source of this sequence is a man younger than 45 who had recovered from COVID-19. The specimen was PBMCs or T cells enriched from blood (not recorded which). In DNA, the CDR3 is TGTGCCAGCAGCCCCAGGGTCGGGGAGCTGTTTTTT. Residues: CASSPRVGELFF.